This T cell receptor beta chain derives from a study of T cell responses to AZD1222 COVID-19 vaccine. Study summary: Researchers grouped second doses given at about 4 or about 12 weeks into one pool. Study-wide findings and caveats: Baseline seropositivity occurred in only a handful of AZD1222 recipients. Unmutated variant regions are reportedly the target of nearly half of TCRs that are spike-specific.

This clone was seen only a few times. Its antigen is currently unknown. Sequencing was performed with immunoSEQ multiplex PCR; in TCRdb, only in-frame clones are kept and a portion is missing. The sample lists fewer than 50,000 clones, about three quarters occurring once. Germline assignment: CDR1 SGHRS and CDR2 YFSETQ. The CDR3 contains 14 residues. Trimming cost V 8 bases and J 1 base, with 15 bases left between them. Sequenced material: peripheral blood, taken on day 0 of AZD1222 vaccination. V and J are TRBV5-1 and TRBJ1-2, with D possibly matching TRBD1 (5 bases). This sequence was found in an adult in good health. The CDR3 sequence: CASSPGHGNYGYTF. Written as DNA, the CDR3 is TGCGCCAGTTCCCCCGGACATGGTAACTATGGCTACACCTTC.